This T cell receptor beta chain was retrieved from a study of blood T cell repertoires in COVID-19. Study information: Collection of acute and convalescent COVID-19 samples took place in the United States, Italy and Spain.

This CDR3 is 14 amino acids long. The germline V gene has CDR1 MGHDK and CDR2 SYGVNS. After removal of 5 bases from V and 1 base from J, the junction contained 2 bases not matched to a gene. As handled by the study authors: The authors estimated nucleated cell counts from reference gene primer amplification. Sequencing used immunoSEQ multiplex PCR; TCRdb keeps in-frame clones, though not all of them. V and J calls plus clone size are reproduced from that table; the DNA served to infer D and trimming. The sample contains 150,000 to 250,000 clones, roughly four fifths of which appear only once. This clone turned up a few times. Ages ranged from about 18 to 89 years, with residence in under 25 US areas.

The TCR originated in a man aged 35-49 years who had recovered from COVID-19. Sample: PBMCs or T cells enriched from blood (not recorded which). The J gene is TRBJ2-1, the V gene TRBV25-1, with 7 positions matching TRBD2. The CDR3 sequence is CASSRGGSYNEQFF. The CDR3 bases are TGTGCCAGCAGTCGCGGGGGATCCTACAATGAGCAGTTCTTC.